This T cell receptor (beta chain) was obtained from a study of cytomegalovirus exposure and HLA in healthy donors. TCRdb's table, derived via immunoSEQ multiplex PCR, lists solely in-frame clones and lacks some. Of about 220,000 clones in the sample, roughly 84% were seen once. Per germline, CDR1 MDHEN and CDR2 SYDVKM. V was clipped by 3 bases and J by 0 bases, with 15 bases between them. The CDR3 runs 16 residues. This clonotype was sampled from a woman in her twenties or thirties in good health and CMV-seropositive. Material: PBMCs. The chain links TRBV28 to TRBJ2-7; D remains unclear. The CDR3 is CASSFSWAAPSYEQYF. CDR3 DNA sequence: TGTGCCAGCAGTTTTAGTTGGGCGGCACCCTCCTACGAGCAGTACTTC.